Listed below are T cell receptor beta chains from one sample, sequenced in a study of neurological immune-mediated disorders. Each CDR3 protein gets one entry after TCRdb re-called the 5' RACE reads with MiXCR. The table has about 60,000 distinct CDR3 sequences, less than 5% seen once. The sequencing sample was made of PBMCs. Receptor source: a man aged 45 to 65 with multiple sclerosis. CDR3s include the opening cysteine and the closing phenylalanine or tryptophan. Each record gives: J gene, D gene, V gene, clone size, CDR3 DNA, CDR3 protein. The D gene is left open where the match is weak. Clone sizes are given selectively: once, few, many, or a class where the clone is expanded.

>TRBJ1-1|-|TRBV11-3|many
TGTGCCAGCAGCCCCAGAACTGGAGAAGCTTTCTTT
CASSPRTGEAFF
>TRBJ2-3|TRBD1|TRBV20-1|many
TGCAGTGCTAGCGGACAGGGCACAGATACGCAGTATTTT
CSASGQGTDTQYF
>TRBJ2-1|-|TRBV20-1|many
TGCAGTGCTCTTCTTGGGGACTGGCACAATGAGCAGTTCTTC
CSALLGDWHNEQFF
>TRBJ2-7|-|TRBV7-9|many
TGTGCCAGCAGTTTTAGCGGCCCGGCCGGCTACGAGCAGTACTTC
CASSFSGPAGYEQYF
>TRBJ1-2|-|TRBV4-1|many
TGCGCCAGCAGCCAAGATAACTATGGCTACACCTTC
CASSQDNYGYTF
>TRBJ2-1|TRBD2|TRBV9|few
TGTGCCAGCAGCGTCCGGGGGGTCGATGAGCAGTTCTTC
CASSVRGVDEQFF
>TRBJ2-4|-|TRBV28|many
TGTGCCAGCCGGATAGGAGGGGGACTAGCCAAAAACATTCAGTACTTC
CASRIGGGLAKNIQYF
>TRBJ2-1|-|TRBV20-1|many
TGCAGTGCTAGAGCCGCATACAATGAGCAGTTCTTC
CSARAAYNEQFF
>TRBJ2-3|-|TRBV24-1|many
TGTGCCACCGGACCCTGGGACACTTCTAGCACAGATACGCAGTATTTT
CATGPWDTSSTDTQYF
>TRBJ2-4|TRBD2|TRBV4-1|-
TGCGCCAGCAGCGCCGGGAGGGCAACGGTCAAAAACATTCAGTACTTC
CASSAGRATVKNIQYF
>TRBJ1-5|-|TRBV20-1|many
TGCAGTGCTAGAAAACCGCTTAGCAATCAGCCCCAGAATTTT
CSARKPLSNQPQNF
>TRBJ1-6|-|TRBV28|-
TGTGCCAGCAGTTTTTTCGGGGCGAGCTCCTATAATTCACCCCTCCACTTT
CASSFFGASSYNSPLHF
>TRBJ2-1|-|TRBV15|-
TGTGCCACCAGCAGCTCCTACAATGAGCAGTTCTTC
CATSSSYNEQFF
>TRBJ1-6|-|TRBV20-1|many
TGCAGTGCTAGACGACTAGCCCCTTTGACCTATAATTCACCCCTCAACTTT
CSARRLAPLTYNSPLNF
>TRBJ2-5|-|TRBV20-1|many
TGCAGTGCTCAGGATCGATACGGAACCCAGTACTTC
CSAQDRYGTQYF
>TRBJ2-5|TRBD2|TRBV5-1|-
TGCGCCAGCAGCCCCTCCCCCGCGGGGGGGACCCAGTACTTC
CASSPSPAGGTQYF
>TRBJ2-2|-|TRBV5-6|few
TGTGCCAGCAGCTATTCGGCCGGGGAGCTGTTTTTT
CASSYSAGELFF
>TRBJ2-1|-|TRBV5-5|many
TGTGCCAGCAGCTTATTACTAGCTTCAAACAATGAGCAGTTCTTC
CASSLLLASNNEQFF
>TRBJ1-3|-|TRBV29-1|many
TGCAGCGTTGCGGGGATGGGAAAAACCATATATTTT
CSVAGMGKTIYF
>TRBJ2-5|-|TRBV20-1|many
TGCAGTGCTACAGGAGGGGGAGAAGAGACCCAGTACTTC
CSATGGGEETQYF
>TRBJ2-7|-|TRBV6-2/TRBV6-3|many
TGTGCCAGCAGTTACCCGCAGGGAGACAGACCCTACGAGCAGTACTTC
CASSYPQGDRPYEQYF
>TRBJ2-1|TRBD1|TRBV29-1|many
TGCAGCGTTGAGGGGGGACAGGACAGCTCCTACAATGAGCAGTTCTTC
CSVEGGQDSSYNEQFF
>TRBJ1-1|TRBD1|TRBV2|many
TGTGCCAGCAGTCCCGGGACAGGGAACACTGAAGCTTTCTTT
CASSPGTGNTEAFF